These 2 T cell receptor beta chains were sequenced from one sample in a study of cytomegalovirus exposure and HLA in healthy donors. Vbeta (60) and Jbeta (13) primers were used in the PCR. The method was immunoSEQ multiplex PCR; TCRdb's version includes in-frame clones alone and lacks a portion of them. Of around 67,000 clones in the sample, 65% to 70% were seen once. Sequencing was carried out using PBMCs. All receptors derive from a woman in her 30s in good health and CMV-seronegative.

The V gene is TRBV5-4, the J gene TRBJ2-5, with 10 bases matching TRBD2. The CDR3 consists of 14 residues. Germline-derived CDR1 and CDR2 are SGHNT and YYREEE (reference sequence). J gave up 5 bases and V 4 bases, and 5 bases lay outside the gene matches. CDR3 protein: CASSPHSGGETQYF. The CDR3 DNA sequence: TGTGCCAGCAGCCCTCATAGCGGGGGGGAGACCCAGTACTTC.

This clone was observed a few times. This chain uses TRBV7-3 with TRBJ2-3; D gene ambiguous. Germline lookup yields CDR1 SGHTA and CDR2 FQGTGA. V shed 6 bases and J shed 0 bases, with 7 bases lying between them. The CDR3 is made up of 13 amino acids. The chain's CDR3 is CASRHSSTDTQYF. Here the CDR3 DNA reads TGTGCCAGCAGGCACTCGAGCACAGATACGCAGTATTTT.